This T cell receptor beta chain stems from a study of T cell responses to AZD1222 COVID-19 vaccine. Germline V lookup: CDR1 LGHNA, CDR2 YNFKEQ. Trimming took off 1 base at V and 7 bases at J, with 11 bases between the two ends. CDR3 length equals 14 residues. The protocol was immunoSEQ multiplex PCR, while the TCRdb copy is restricted to in-frame clones and leaves out a portion. The data show fewer than 150,000 clones, 89% seen once. The analysis combined second doses at about 4 or about 12 weeks. The source of this sequence is an adult who received the AZD1222 COVID-19 vaccine. The starting material was peripheral blood, obtained 28 days after the second AZD1222 dose. The chain combines TRBV4-2 with TRBJ1-5; possibly TRBD1 for D (6 bases). The CDR3 sequence is CASSQVGGDQPQHF. CDR3 nucleotides: TGTGCCAGCAGCCAAGTAGGGGGAGACCAGCCCCAGCATTTT.